The clone carrying this TCR beta chain has more than one count but fewer than ten. Bulk CD8+ and CD4+ cells came from magnetic negative isolation; CD8+ TEMRA by FACS. The sample comes from a study of CD8 T cells in Susac syndrome. Study information: When their blood was taken, patients with Susac syndrome were therapy-naive, taking corticosteroids, or taking intravenous immunoglobulin alone.

V lost 3 bases, J lost 1 base, and 2 bases stayed unmatched. CDR3 size: 14 residues. After extraction with the RNeasy kit, roughly 0.45 to 1 ug of the RNA was reverse transcribed using random hexamers. The authors amplified TCR beta CDR3 across 54 Vbeta and 13 Jbeta using immunoSEQ multiplex PCR. Each CDR3 protein gets one entry after TCRdb re-called the immunoSEQ multiplex PCR reads with MiXCR. The sample shows some 180,000 distinct CDR3 sequences, around 94% of them seen only once. The V call is TRBV12-3 or TRBV12-4, the J call TRBJ2-7, with 8 bases fitting TRBD1. The clonotype comes from a human donor with Susac syndrome. What was sequenced was CD4+ T cells from PBMCs. CDR3 sequence: CASSFRQGSYEQYF. CDR3 in DNA: TGTGCCAGCAGTTTTCGACAGGGGTCCTACGAGCAGTACTTC.